This TCR beta chain came from a study of identical twins (dated by TCRdb to 2015 to 2016). Regarding the research as a whole: The study deep-sequenced TCR alpha and beta repertoires from monozygotic twins, unrelated adults of various ages and cord blood to test whether fetal clonotypes persist. To rule out contamination, replicate twin experiments were performed at different times with different library preparation protocols. Here is what the overall study found, with its caveats: Out-of-frame TCR alpha sharing in monozygotic twins was systematically underestimated by recombination models, whereas sharing between unrelated individuals was in agreement with the recombination models. Invariant T cells such as MAIT and iNKT could partly confound zero-insertion analyses, though diverse VJ usage argued against this for most clonotypes. Compared with coincidental sharing between unrelated individuals, an excess of low generation-probability sequences was observed among out-of-frame TCR alpha sequences shared between twins. A weaker excess of twin sharing was found in beta out-of-frame sequences because the signal-to-noise ratio was lowered by fewer shared sequences. Abundant cord blood beta clonotypes had fewer insertions, young adult naive repertoires showed a similar but weaker trend, and memory repertoires showed no such trend. Because the same donors could not be followed over many years, conclusions were based on cross-sectional statistical analysis.

All donors were healthy Caucasians. Three pairs of female monozygotic twins, all aged about 18 to 29 years, were included in the twin cohort. Positive isolation kits from Invitrogen were used to isolate the CD4+ and CD8+ T cell populations. From the cysteine up to the phenylalanine, the CDR3 has a length of 13 residues. Just the 39-base CDR3 DNA is kept, in frame starting at base 1. At the junction V is shortened by 1 base and J by 8 bases, with 8 bases in between. CDR1 and CDR2 are drawn from the germline V gene (reference sequence): SSHAT, FNYEAQ. Library method: 5' RACE. TCRdb names Illumina HiSeq 2000 as the instrument used. A universal primer binding site was added through template switching, and the final cDNA carried a unique molecular identifier so that TCR cDNA molecules could be counted accurately. Specific primers in the conserved constant-segment region were used to synthesize first-strand cDNA for TCR alpha and beta chains. Each cDNA library was double barcoded, with a SMART-Mk sample barcode plus Illumina barcodes, to control for contamination. Two successive PCR steps introduced TruSeq adapter sequences along with Illumina sample barcodes. Sequencing of the TCR alpha and beta cDNA libraries was done on the Illumina HiSeq platform using custom primers. The original pipeline was this. MiGEC processed the raw reads to extract unique molecular identifiers, while MiXCR was used to determine the CDR3 positions. Recombination models were inferred per individual with the repgenHMM and IGoR tools using an EM algorithm. Shared clonotypes were analyzed with the tcR package in R, and sharing was normalized by the product of cloneset sizes. To study raw recombination without the effects of thymic and clonal selection, out-of-frame nonproductive sequences were analyzed. TCRdb trimmed the raw reads at Q25, called clones with MiXCR and kept productive beta chains. When rows share a CDR3 protein, they turn into one entry using the most common DNA and genes. TCRdb's processing, not the study's, gives the V and J calls here. Counted in this sample were about 530,000 distinct CDR3 sequences; around 22% of them appeared once. Approximately 0.52% of the sample goes to the ten largest clones.

This clonotype showed up just a few times. Its antigen is unknown. Nothing much larger sits one base from this clone, and base qualities are not available. These same data were also listed under a study on yellow fever vaccine responses in identical twins. As described in the second report: The authors reported that the T cell response to vaccination in identical twins appeared partly convergent and partly personalized. In identical twins, the study followed T cell clones that responded to the vaccine with precision.

The receptor chain draws on TRBV7-7 and TRBJ2-2, with a weak D call of TRBD1 (5 bases match). This TCR was sampled from a woman between 18 and 29 years old in good health. Source material: CD4+ T cells sorted from blood. The CDR3 has the sequence CASSLDRFGELFF. The bases read TGTGCCAGCAGCTTAGACAGGTTTGGGGAGCTGTTTTTT.